The TCR beta chain described here comes from a study of T cells after posttransplantation cyclophosphamide. A marrow graft followed busulfan-fludarabine conditioning, with cyclophosphamide on days +3 and +4. Whole-study findings and limits: Blood and skin or GI T cell repertoires showed limited TRB overlap. Recipient CMV seropositivity and CMV reactivation strongly tracked TRB clonality. Later blood repertoires were often dominated by clones from the donor CD8+ memory compartment.

CDR3 size: 15 residues. Germline V gives CDR1 SGHNT, CDR2 YYREEE (reference sequence). With V trimmed by 0 bases and J by 11 bases, 4 bases remained unmatched. Concerning this clone itself: The antigen is undetermined.

The repertoire was sequenced with immunoSEQ multiplex PCR; TCRdb's copy has only in-frame clones and lacks some. The sample holds about 16,000 clones, around nine tenths seen once. The genes are TRBV5-4 and TRBJ2-1; 14 bases match TRBD2. The clonotype was recovered from a male patient between 55 and 70 years old who received an allogeneic stem cell transplant from a related donor and was CMV-positive. Some T cells here may be from the graft donor. The specimen comprised CD4+ T cells sorted from blood, sampled after allogeneic stem cell transplant with posttransplant cyclophosphamide. The CDR3 DNA reads as TGTGCCAGCAGCTTGGCCGGGACTAGCGGGGGTAAGCAGTTCTTC. Encoded protein: CASSLAGTSGGKQFF. Together with reference TRBV5-4 and TRBJ2-1, the CDR3 gives the full variable domain: ETGVTQSPTHLIKTRGQQVTLRCSSQSGHNTVSWYQQALGQGPQFIFQYYREEENGRGNFPPRFSGLQFPNYSSELNVNALELDDSALYLCASSLAGTSGGKQFFGPGTRLTVL.